This TCR beta chain was retrieved from a study of blood T cell repertoires in COVID-19. Study context: PBMCs, B-cell-depleted T cells, or T cells were the source of the cDNA or gDNA that made up the material.

The CDR3 loop spans 11 amino acids. Trimming removed 5 bases at V and 14 bases at J, with 13 bases between. Germline V gene data show CDR1 as SEHNR and CDR2 as FQNEAQ (reference sequence). The authors' processing: Cell counts per sample came from amplifying reference gene primers. Assay used: immunoSEQ multiplex PCR; TCRdb lists only in-frame clones, some missing. The V and J calls and clone size come from that table; D and trimming were worked out from the DNA. The profile shows under 170,000 clones, over 65% of them singletons. V usage is TRBV7-9 and J usage is TRBJ2-1, with D possibly being TRBD2 (6 bases). This TCR came from a man aged 70-80 years with acute or convalescent COVID-19. The sequencing input was peripheral blood. The CDR3 loop is CASSRREDEFF. The DNA of the CDR3 is TGTGCCAGCAGCCGGAGGGAGGATGAGTTCTTC.